This T cell receptor beta chain is from a study of blood T cell repertoires in COVID-19 (dated by TCRdb to 2018 to 2020). About the investigation overall: Samples covering the acute and convalescent phases of COVID-19 were provided by collaborators in the United States, Italy and Spain. The prospective study material was composed of cDNA or gDNA derived from T cells, B-cell-depleted T cells, or PBMCs. Samples came from the ongoing ImmuneRACE study (first 160 participants) plus 1,254 subjects from 6 global collaborators. The sample metadata nearly always contained a de-identified subject ID, COVID-19 status, age in years and sex. Where HLA class I and class II types were available, the types were taken from metadata supplied by the sample provider, not from assay-based typing. A freely available public database, intended as a resource for researchers studying the immune response to SARS-CoV-2, is where the repertoires were released. Deeply sampled blood TCRbeta repertoires from subjects exposed to, actively infected with, or recovered from COVID-19 were included in the dataset. Overall results and qualifications from the work: The quantity of clinical and demographic metadata differed by source and by participant and was supplied without curation.

TCRbeta CDR3 regions were amplified from genomic DNA using the immunoSEQ Assay, a bias-controlled multiplex PCR. Per the authors' processing: The number of nucleated cells in each sample was estimated from the amplification of reference gene primers within the assay. To quantify the absolute abundance of each unique TCRbeta CDR3 rearrangement, sequence reads were collapsed and filtered. For each sample, productive Simpson clonality was calculated by taking the square root of Simpson's diversity index across productive rearrangements. The clones in this table, taken by TCRdb from immuneACCESS, are in-frame only. Not every clone is retained; where verified, under half of the shortfall comes from an unresolved V gene, and the cause of the rest is unknown. The V and J calls and clone size come from that table; D and trimming were worked out from the DNA. Counted in this sample were approximately 100,000 clones; approximately 90% of them appeared once. The top ten clonotypes cover roughly 19% of the sample.

Collaborating institutions collected whole blood in K2EDTA tubes following their own protocols. For TCRbeta analysis, collaborator samples were shipped as frozen whole blood, as isolated PBMCs, or as DNA extracted from either sample type. Its CDR3 holds 14 amino acids, cysteine through phenylalanine. Solely the CDR3 DNA is kept, with 42 bases framed from the first base. After removal of 3 bases from V and 6 bases from J, the junction retains 6 bases not matched to a gene. As encoded in the germline V gene (reference sequence), CDR1 is LGHDT while CDR2 is YNNKEL. Remarks on this clone: The antigen it binds to is not known. No much larger clone is present one base from it, and per-base qualities are unavailable.

This TCR derives from a human donor with acute or convalescent COVID-19. The donor label of this sample is uncertain. The chain is encoded by TRBV3-1 (or the pseudogene TRBV3-2) joined to TRBJ1-1; the central 8 bases match TRBD1. Specimen: peripheral blood. The nucleotide sequence reads as follows: TGTGCCAGCAGCCAGACAGGGGTTAACGCTGAAGCTTTCTTT. Its product reads: CASSQTGVNAEAFF.